A selection of T cell receptor beta chains follows, all from one sample in a study of cytomegalovirus exposure and HLA in healthy donors. Profiled with immunoSEQ multiplex PCR; TCRdb holds only in-frame clones, not every one. The repertoire holds approximately 150,000 clones, with 70% to 85% as singletons. Sequences were obtained from PBMCs. The receptors were sampled from a woman aged 25 to 39 in good health and CMV-seronegative. The CDR3 runs from the conserved cysteine through the conserved F or W. The order of the fields is D gene, V gene, clone size, J gene, CDR3 length, CDR3 protein, CDR3 DNA. The D gene is left open where the match is weak. Size is omitted from some rows. Given values are once, few, many or a class for expanded clones.

d_gene: -
v_gene: TRBV7-9
abundance: -
j_gene: TRBJ2-3
len: 14
CDR3aa: CASRELVLADTQYF
CDR3nt: TGTGCCAGCAGAGAACTAGTCCTTGCAGATACGCAGTATTTT

d_gene: -
v_gene: TRBV5-6
abundance: -
j_gene: TRBJ1-1
len: 14
CDR3aa: CASSLTGLDTEAFF
CDR3nt: TGTGCCAGCAGCTTAACAGGGTTGGATACTGAAGCTTTCTTT

d_gene: -
v_gene: TRBV15
abundance: once
j_gene: TRBJ1-1
len: 16
CDR3aa: CATSRGLYRVGTEAFF
CDR3nt: TGTGCCACCAGCAGGGGTCTGTACAGGGTTGGAACTGAAGCTTTCTTT

d_gene: -
v_gene: TRBV5-1
abundance: -
j_gene: TRBJ1-4
len: 16
CDR3aa: CASRPTSGLANEKLFF
CDR3nt: TGCGCCAGCAGGCCGACCTCAGGGTTAGCTAATGAAAAACTGTTTTTT

d_gene: -
v_gene: TRBV5-1
abundance: -
j_gene: TRBJ2-7
len: 15
CDR3aa: CASSRGLPDSYEQYF
CDR3nt: TGCGCCAGCAGCCGTGGACTACCGGACTCCTACGAGCAGTACTTC

d_gene: -
v_gene: TRBV5-4
abundance: -
j_gene: TRBJ2-7
len: 15
CDR3aa: CASSRPGGRAREQYF
CDR3nt: TGTGCCAGCAGCCGCCCCGGCGGGCGGGCGAGGGAGCAGTACTTC

d_gene: -
v_gene: TRBV7-6
abundance: -
j_gene: TRBJ1-2
len: 15
CDR3aa: CASSYSESPAYGYTF
CDR3nt: TGTGCCAGCAGCTACTCGGAGTCCCCCGCCTATGGCTACACCTTC

d_gene: -
v_gene: TRBV6-1
abundance: once
j_gene: TRBJ2-5
len: 15
CDR3aa: CASSEAVRSQETQYF
CDR3nt: TGTGCCAGCAGTGAAGCTGTCAGATCCCAAGAGACCCAGTACTTC

d_gene: -
v_gene: TRBV4-1
abundance: -
j_gene: TRBJ1-5
len: 15
CDR3aa: CASSQAGVGNQPQHF
CDR3nt: TGCGCCAGCAGCCAAGCGGGGGTCGGTAATCAGCCCCAGCATTTT

d_gene: -
v_gene: TRBV7-6
abundance: -
j_gene: TRBJ2-5
len: 14
CDR3aa: CASSLFRGKETQYF
CDR3nt: TGTGCCAGCAGTCTTTTCAGGGGCAAAGAGACCCAGTACTTC

d_gene: TRBD1
v_gene: TRBV18
abundance: -
j_gene: TRBJ2-2
len: 15
CDR3aa: CASSPQGQGTGELFF
CDR3nt: TGTGCCAGCTCACCACAGGGACAGGGCACCGGGGAGCTGTTTTTT

d_gene: -
v_gene: TRBV19
abundance: -
j_gene: TRBJ2-2
len: 14
CDR3aa: CASSGGVATGELFF
CDR3nt: TGTGCCAGTAGCGGGGGTGTGGCCACCGGGGAGCTGTTTTTT

d_gene: -
v_gene: TRBV5-1
abundance: -
j_gene: TRBJ2-7
len: 14
CDR3aa: CASSPPRPSSEQYF
CDR3nt: TGCGCCAGCAGCCCACCCCGACCTTCTAGCGAGCAGTACTTC

d_gene: -
v_gene: TRBV4-3
abundance: -
j_gene: TRBJ2-7
len: 13
CDR3aa: CASSREAGKEQYF
CDR3nt: TGCGCCAGCAGCCGAGAAGCAGGGAAGGAGCAGTACTTC

d_gene: -
v_gene: TRBV4-1
abundance: -
j_gene: TRBJ1-1
len: 16
CDR3aa: CASSQGVAVGKTEAFF
CDR3nt: TGCGCCAGCAGCCAAGGGGTAGCAGTCGGGAAAACTGAAGCTTTCTTT

d_gene: TRBD2
v_gene: TRBV5-1
abundance: -
j_gene: TRBJ2-3
len: 16
CDR3aa: CASSSRTSGSTDTQYF
CDR3nt: TGCGCCAGCAGCTCCCGGACTAGCGGGAGCACAGATACGCAGTATTTT

d_gene: -
v_gene: TRBV5-4
abundance: few
j_gene: TRBJ2-7
len: 19
CDR3aa: CASSLGSDWKSSSGYEQYF
CDR3nt: TGTGCCAGCAGCTTGGGGTCGGATTGGAAGTCTTCAAGCGGCTACGAGCAGTACTTC

d_gene: TRBD2
v_gene: TRBV5-1
abundance: -
j_gene: TRBJ2-1
len: 15
CDR3aa: CASSSTLAGGGEQFF
CDR3nt: TGCGCCAGCAGCTCGACACTAGCGGGAGGCGGTGAGCAGTTCTTC

d_gene: -
v_gene: TRBV10-2
abundance: -
j_gene: TRBJ1-6
len: 11
CDR3aa: CASSIGGPLHF
CDR3nt: TGCGCCAGCAGTATAGGGGGACCCCTCCACTTT

d_gene: -
v_gene: TRBV2
abundance: -
j_gene: TRBJ2-7
len: 13
CDR3aa: CASSEATSFEQYF
CDR3nt: TGTGCCAGCAGTGAGGCTACTAGCTTCGAGCAGTACTTC

d_gene: -
v_gene: TRBV29-1
abundance: once
j_gene: TRBJ2-3
len: 13
CDR3aa: CSSRGILTDTQYF
CDR3nt: TGCAGCTCAAGGGGAATTTTGACAGATACGCAGTATTTT

d_gene: TRBD1
v_gene: TRBV10-3
abundance: once
j_gene: TRBJ1-5
len: 15
CDR3aa: CAISSGQPLYQPQHF
CDR3nt: TGTGCCATCAGTTCGGGACAGCCACTCTATCAGCCCCAGCATTTT

d_gene: -
v_gene: TRBV19
abundance: -
j_gene: TRBJ1-1
len: 14
CDR3aa: CASSIGVTHTEAFF
CDR3nt: TGTGCCAGTAGTATCGGGGTCACCCACACTGAAGCTTTCTTT

d_gene: -
v_gene: TRBV7-9
abundance: -
j_gene: TRBJ2-3
len: 15
CDR3aa: CSSSLFGALTDTQYF
CDR3nt: TGTTCCAGCAGCTTATTTGGAGCTCTCACAGATACGCAGTATTTT

d_gene: TRBD2
v_gene: TRBV7-2
abundance: -
j_gene: TRBJ2-4
len: 16
CDR3aa: CASSLFVAGGRDIQYF
CDR3nt: TGTGCCAGCAGCTTGTTTGTAGCGGGAGGGAGGGACATTCAGTACTTC

d_gene: -
v_gene: TRBV27
abundance: -
j_gene: TRBJ2-3
len: 14
CDR3aa: CATKTGHHTDTQYF
CDR3nt: TGTGCCACAAAGACGGGACACCACACAGATACGCAGTATTTT

d_gene: TRBD1
v_gene: TRBV6-5
abundance: few
j_gene: TRBJ1-1
len: 15
CDR3aa: CASSYLGQGDTEAFF
CDR3nt: TGTGCCAGCAGTTACTTGGGACAGGGCGACACTGAAGCTTTCTTT

d_gene: -
v_gene: TRBV4-3
abundance: -
j_gene: TRBJ2-7
len: 16
CDR3aa: CASSQGVSPGVEEQYF
CDR3nt: TGCGCCAGCAGCCAAGGAGTGAGCCCGGGGGTGGAAGAGCAGTACTTC

d_gene: -
v_gene: TRBV6-1
abundance: few
j_gene: TRBJ1-1
len: 13
CDR3aa: CASRQQGFTEAFF
CDR3nt: TGTGCCAGCAGACAGCAGGGTTTCACTGAAGCTTTCTTT

d_gene: TRBD1
v_gene: TRBV28
abundance: -
j_gene: TRBJ2-3
len: 15
CDR3aa: CASNGQDRVRDTQYF
CDR3nt: TGTGCCAGCAATGGCCAGGACAGGGTCAGAGATACGCAGTATTTT

d_gene: -
v_gene: TRBV2
abundance: -
j_gene: TRBJ1-5
len: 12
CDR3aa: CASSVLNQPQHF
CDR3nt: TGTGCCAGCAGTGTCCTCAATCAGCCCCAGCATTTT